The clone carrying this TCR beta chain was observed many times. Its antigen is currently unknown. The source of the sample is a study of glioma-infiltrating T cells. Whole-study findings and limits: Only very few CDR3 sequences appeared in both tissue and blood. Gliomas, especially low-grade, showed above-expected tissue-blood divergence; non-neoplastic patients showed below.

In germline, CDR1 is MGHDK, CDR2 SYGVNS. The V gene end was trimmed by 8 bases and the J gene end by 5 bases; junction bases not matched to a gene: 14. The CDR3 length is 15 residues. Amplification of TCR alpha and beta CDR3 regions from RNA used iRepertoire nested multiplex PCR. Input was roughly 85-450 ng of tissue mRNA or PBMC total RNA. Via MiXCR, TCRdb re-called the multiplex PCR reads, giving one row per CDR3 protein. This sample has about 190,000 distinct CDR3 sequences, with more than 25% found just once. The receptor's source is a human donor with low-grade glioma or glioblastoma, undergoing nonglioma brain surgery, or in good health (not recorded which). V is TRBV25-1 and J is TRBJ2-7; TRBD1 agrees at 8 bases. Sequencing was carried out using glioma tissue, nonneoplastic brain tissue, or PBMCs (not recorded which). CDR3 loop: CASGRSGTGGHEQYF. In DNA, the CDR3 is TGTGCCAGCGGCCGTTCCGGGACAGGAGGGCACGAGCAGTACTTC.